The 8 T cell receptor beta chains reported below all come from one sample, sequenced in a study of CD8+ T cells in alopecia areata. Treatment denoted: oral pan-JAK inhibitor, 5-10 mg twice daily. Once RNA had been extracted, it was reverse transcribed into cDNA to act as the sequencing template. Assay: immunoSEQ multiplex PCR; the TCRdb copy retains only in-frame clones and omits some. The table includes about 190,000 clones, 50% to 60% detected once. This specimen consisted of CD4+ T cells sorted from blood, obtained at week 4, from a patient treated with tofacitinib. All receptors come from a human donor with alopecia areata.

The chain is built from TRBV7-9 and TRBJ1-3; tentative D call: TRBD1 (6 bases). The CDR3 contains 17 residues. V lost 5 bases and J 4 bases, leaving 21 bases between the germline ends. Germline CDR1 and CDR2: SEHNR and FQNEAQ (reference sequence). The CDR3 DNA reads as TGTGCCAGCAGCCTTGGGATCTACGCAGGGGTCGGAAACACCATATATTTT. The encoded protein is CASSLGIYAGVGNTIYF.

In DNA form, the CDR3 reads TGTGCCATCAGTGAGTCAGGAGGGGGCAGGGATACGCAGTATTTT. Protein: CAISESGGGRDTQYF. J is TRBJ2-3 and V is TRBV10-3; tentative D call: TRBD1 (7 bases). Per the germline V gene, CDR1 is ENHRY and CDR2 is SYGVKD. V was shortened by 0 bases and J by 6 bases, with 13 bases between the two germline ends. The CDR3 loop spans 15 amino acids.

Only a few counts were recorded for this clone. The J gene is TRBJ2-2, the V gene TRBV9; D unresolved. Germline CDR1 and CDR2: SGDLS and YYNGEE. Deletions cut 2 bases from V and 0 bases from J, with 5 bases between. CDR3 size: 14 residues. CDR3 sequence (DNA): TGTGCCAGCAGCGTCTGGACGAACACCGGGGAGCTGTTTTTT. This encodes CASSVWTNTGELFF.

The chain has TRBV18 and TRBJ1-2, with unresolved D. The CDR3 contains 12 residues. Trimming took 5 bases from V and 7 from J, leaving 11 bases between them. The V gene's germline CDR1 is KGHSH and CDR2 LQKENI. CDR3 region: CASSNTVLGYTF. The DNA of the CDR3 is TGTGCCAGCTCAAACACGGTTCTTGGCTACACCTTC.

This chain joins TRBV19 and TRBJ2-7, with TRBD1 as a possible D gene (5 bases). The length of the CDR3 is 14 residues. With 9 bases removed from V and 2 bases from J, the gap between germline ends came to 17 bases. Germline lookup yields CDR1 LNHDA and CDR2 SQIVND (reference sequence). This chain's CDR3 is CASSNRYRTYEQYF. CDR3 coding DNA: TGTGCCAGCTCGAACAGGTACAGAACCTACGAGCAGTACTTC.

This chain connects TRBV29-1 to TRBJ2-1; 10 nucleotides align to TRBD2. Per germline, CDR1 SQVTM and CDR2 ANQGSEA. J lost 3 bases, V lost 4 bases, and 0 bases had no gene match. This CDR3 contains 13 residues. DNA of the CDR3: TGCAGCGTTGCTAGCGGGGGCTACAATGAGCAGTTCTTC. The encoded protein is CSVASGGYNEQFF.

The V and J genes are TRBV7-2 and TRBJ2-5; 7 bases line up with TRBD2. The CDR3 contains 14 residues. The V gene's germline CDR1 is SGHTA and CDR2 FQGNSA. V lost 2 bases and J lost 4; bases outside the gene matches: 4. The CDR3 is CASSLSSSGETQYF. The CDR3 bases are TGTGCCAGCAGCTTATCCTCTAGCGGAGAGACCCAGTACTTC.

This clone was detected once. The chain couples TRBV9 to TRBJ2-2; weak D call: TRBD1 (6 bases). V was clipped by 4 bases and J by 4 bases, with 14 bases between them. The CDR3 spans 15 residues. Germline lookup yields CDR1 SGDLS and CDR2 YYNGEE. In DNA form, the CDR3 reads TGTGCCAGCAGCCCCAGGGGCACGGGCACCGGGGAGCTGTTTTTT. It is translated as CASSPRGTGTGELFF.